The rows below give T cell receptor beta chains drawn from one sample of a study of CD8 T cells in ankylosing spondylitis. In TCRdb, the 5' RACE reads were re-called with MiXCR into one record per CDR3 protein. The table shows 250,000 to 300,000 distinct CDR3 sequences, with roughly 20% occurring only once. Sequenced sample: blood, either unsorted or a sorted T cell fraction (not recorded which). The receptors here all came from a male donor with ankylosing spondylitis or in good health (not recorded which). Both conserved end residues are part of each CDR3. Each record gives: D gene, V gene, J gene, clone size, CDR3 DNA, CDR3 protein. The D gene is left open where the match is weak. The size field is filled for only some rows; it gives once, few, many or a size class.

NA	TRBV5-1	TRBJ2-2	few	TGCGCCAGCAGCTTGGTAACGGGAAGCGGAACCGGGGAGCTGTTTTTT	CASSLVTGSGTGELFF
TRBD2	TRBV12-3/TRBV12-4	TRBJ2-2	few	TGTGCCAGCAGTTTATCGAGACTAGCGGGGAACACCGGGGAGCTGTTTTTT	CASSLSRLAGNTGELFF
NA	TRBV5-1	TRBJ1-1	NA	TGCGCCAGCAGCCCGGGACGGCTGAACACTGAAGCTTTCTTT	CASSPGRLNTEAFF
NA	TRBV12-3/TRBV12-4	TRBJ2-3	many	TGTGCCAGCAGGATTCTCTCGGAAGATACGCAGTATTTT	CASRILSEDTQYF
TRBD2	TRBV3-1	TRBJ2-3	few	TGTGCCAGCACCCGGACTAGCGGGGCCACAGATACGCAGTATTTT	CASTRTSGATDTQYF
TRBD1	TRBV3-1	TRBJ1-2	few	TGTGCCAGCAGCCCGACAGGGGGCGGACCTGGCTACACCTTC	CASSPTGGGPGYTF
NA	TRBV27	TRBJ2-3	NA	TGTGCCAGCAGTTTTGGGGGTACGCAGTATTTT	CASSFGGTQYF
TRBD1	TRBV29-1	TRBJ2-2	NA	TGCAGCGTGCGTGGGACAGTCAACACCGGGGAGCTGTTTTTT	CSVRGTVNTGELFF
NA	TRBV7-9	TRBJ1-2	few	TGTGCCAGCAGCTCGTCGACTAACCTCTATGGCTACACCTTC	CASSSSTNLYGYTF
TRBD2	TRBV7-9	TRBJ2-1	many	TGTGCCAGCAGCGCCGGCGCGGGGGGCCGCCTGAGCTCCTACAATGAGCAGTTCTTC	CASSAGAGGRLSSYNEQFF
NA	TRBV7-9	TRBJ1-4	NA	TGTGCCAGCAGGTTACAGGACTCAACTAATGAAAAACTGTTTTTT	CASRLQDSTNEKLFF
NA	TRBV20-1	TRBJ2-5	NA	TGCAGTAACACGGGGGAGACCCAGTACTTC	CSNTGETQYF
NA	TRBV19	TRBJ2-2	NA	TGTGCCAGTGTCCGTGGGATAGCAGGCACCGGGGAGCTGTTTTTT	CASVRGIAGTGELFF
NA	TRBV5-1	TRBJ1-3	many	TGCGCCAGCAGCTTGGACAGGGTCTCTGGAAACACCATATATTTT	CASSLDRVSGNTIYF
NA	TRBV4-1	TRBJ2-1	NA	TGCGCCAGCAGCCCAGGTTGGGGCGGGCCCTACAATGAGCAGTTCTTC	CASSPGWGGPYNEQFF
TRBD2	TRBV20-1	TRBJ2-1	once	TGCAGTGCTGATTCCCTTGGCGGGGGAAACAATGAGCAGTTCTTC	CSADSLGGGNNEQFF
NA	TRBV11-2	TRBJ2-1	NA	TGTGCCAGCAGCCAAACGGTTTACAATGAGCAGTTCTTC	CASSQTVYNEQFF
NA	TRBV13	TRBJ1-1	once	TGTGCCAGCAGCTTAGTGGCAGGGTTATGGGACACTCAAGCTTTCTTT	CASSLVAGLWDTQAFF
TRBD2	TRBV20-1	TRBJ2-3	few	TGCAGTGCTAGAAGGGGGACTAGCTTTACGGGCACAGATACGCAGTATTTT	CSARRGTSFTGTDTQYF
NA	TRBV29-1	TRBJ1-1	few	TGCAGCGTAAGAGGACAGACGAACACTGAAGCTTTCTTT	CSVRGQTNTEAFF
TRBD2	TRBV14	TRBJ2-1	NA	TGTGCCAGCAGCCAAGGGACTAGCGGGGGTGTTGAGCAGTTCTTC	CASSQGTSGGVEQFF
TRBD1	TRBV5-1	TRBJ2-1	NA	TGCGCCAGCAGTACCCGACAGGGTGACAATGAGCAGTTCTTC	CASSTRQGDNEQFF
NA	TRBV24-1	TRBJ2-3	NA	TGTGCCACCAGTGTGTCAGGGGGCACAGATACGCAGTATTTT	CATSVSGGTDTQYF
TRBD1	TRBV5-1	TRBJ2-2	NA	TGCGCCAGCAGCTTGGGCCCTGGACAGGAGAACGCCGGGGAGCTGTTTTTT	CASSLGPGQENAGELFF
NA	TRBV12-3/TRBV12-4	TRBJ1-6	many	TGTGCCAGCAGTTTACGGGGGAGCTCCTATAATTCACCCCTCCACTTT	CASSLRGSSYNSPLHF
NA	TRBV5-1	TRBJ2-1	few	TGCGCCAGCAGCAGAGAGACAGGAAACAATGAGCAGTTCTTC	CASSRETGNNEQFF
NA	TRBV18	TRBJ2-5	NA	TGTGCCAGCTCACCAGTTATGCGGGAGACCCAGTACTTC	CASSPVMRETQYF
NA	TRBV29-1	TRBJ2-2	few	TGCAGCGCCTCCCCAGGGGAAGCCGGGGAGCTGTTTTTT	CSASPGEAGELFF
NA	TRBV28	TRBJ2-4	few	TGTGCCAGCAGCCAGGACCTAGCCAAAAACATTCAGTACTTC	CASSQDLAKNIQYF
NA	TRBV9	TRBJ2-3	many	TGTGCCAGCAGCGTAGGGCAGGCCACTAGCACAGATACGCAGTATTTT	CASSVGQATSTDTQYF
TRBD2	TRBV20-1	TRBJ2-3	NA	TGCAGTGCTAGAGTCCGGACTAGCGGGAGACCAGATACGCAGTATTTT	CSARVRTSGRPDTQYF
TRBD1	TRBV5-1	TRBJ2-1	NA	TGCGCCAGCAGCTTGGTGCCGCCGGGACAGGGATACAATGAGCAGTTCTTC	CASSLVPPGQGYNEQFF
TRBD2	TRBV3-1	TRBJ2-1	NA	TGTGCCAGCGGTAGGGGACTAGCGATTATCTGGGAGCAGTTCTTC	CASGRGLAIIWEQFF